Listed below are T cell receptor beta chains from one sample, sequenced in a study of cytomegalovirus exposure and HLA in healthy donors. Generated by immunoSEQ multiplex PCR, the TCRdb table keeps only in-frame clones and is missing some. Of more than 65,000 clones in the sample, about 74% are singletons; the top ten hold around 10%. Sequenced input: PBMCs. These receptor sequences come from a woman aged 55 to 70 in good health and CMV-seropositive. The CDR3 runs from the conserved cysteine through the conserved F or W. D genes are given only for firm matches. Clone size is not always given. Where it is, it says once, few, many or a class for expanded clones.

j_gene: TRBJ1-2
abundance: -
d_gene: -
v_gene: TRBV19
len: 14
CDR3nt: TGTGCCAGTAGTACCTTGGACAGTGTCTATGGCTACACCTTC
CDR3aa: CASSTLDSVYGYTF

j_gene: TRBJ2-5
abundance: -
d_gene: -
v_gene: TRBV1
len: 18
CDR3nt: TGCACCAGCAGCCAAGTGGCTGAAGCGGGGGGGCCGGAAGAGACCCAGTACTTC
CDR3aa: CTSSQVAEAGGPEETQYF

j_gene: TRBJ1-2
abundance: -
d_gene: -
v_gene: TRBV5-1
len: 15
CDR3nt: TGCGCCAGCAGCTCCCTCACAGGAACCTATGATGGCTACACCTTC
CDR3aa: CASSSLTGTYDGYTF

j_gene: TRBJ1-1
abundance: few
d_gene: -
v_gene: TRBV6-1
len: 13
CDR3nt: TGTGCCAGCAGTGAAGTTATGAACACTGAAGCTTTCTTT
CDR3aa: CASSEVMNTEAFF

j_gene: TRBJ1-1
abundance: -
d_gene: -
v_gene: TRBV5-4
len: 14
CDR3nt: TGTGCCAGCAGCTTCTTCCAGTTGAACACTGAAGCTTTCTTT
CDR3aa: CASSFFQLNTEAFF

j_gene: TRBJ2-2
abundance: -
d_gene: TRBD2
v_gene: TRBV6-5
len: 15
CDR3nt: TGTGCCAGCAGTCCTACTAGCGATTTAGTCGGGGAGCTGTTTTTT
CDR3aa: CASSPTSDLVGELFF

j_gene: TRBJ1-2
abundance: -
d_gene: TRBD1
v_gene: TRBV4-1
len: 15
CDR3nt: TGCGCCAGCAGCCAAGTCGGGGACAGATTCTATGGCTACACCTTC
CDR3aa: CASSQVGDRFYGYTF

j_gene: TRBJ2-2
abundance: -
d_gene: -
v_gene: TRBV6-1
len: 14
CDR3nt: TGTGCCAGCAGTGAAACTAAAAACACCGGGGAGCTGTTTTTT
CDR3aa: CASSETKNTGELFF

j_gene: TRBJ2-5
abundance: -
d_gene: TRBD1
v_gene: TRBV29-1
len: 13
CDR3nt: TGCAGCGTTGATCCAGGGGGCGAAGAGACCCAGTACTTC
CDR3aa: CSVDPGGEETQYF

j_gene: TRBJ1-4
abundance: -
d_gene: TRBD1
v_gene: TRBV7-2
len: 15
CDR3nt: TGTGCCAGCAGTTTTCGGGGACAGGTCGGTGAAAAACTGTTTTTT
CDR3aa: CASSFRGQVGEKLFF

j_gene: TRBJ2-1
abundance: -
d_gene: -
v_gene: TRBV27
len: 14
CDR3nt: TGTGCCAGCCGTTCGGTGGAGTCCTACAATGAGCAGTTCTTC
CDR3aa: CASRSVESYNEQFF

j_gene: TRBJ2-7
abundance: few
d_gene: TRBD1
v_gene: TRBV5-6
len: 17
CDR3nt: TGTGCCAGCAGCCAAAAGGGGGCGAGCAGGGGTGCCTACGAGCAGTACTTC
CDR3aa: CASSQKGASRGAYEQYF

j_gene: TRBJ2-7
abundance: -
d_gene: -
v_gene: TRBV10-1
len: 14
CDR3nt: TGCGCCAGCAGTGAGGACTTACCGCCCTACGAGCAGTACTTC
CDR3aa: CASSEDLPPYEQYF

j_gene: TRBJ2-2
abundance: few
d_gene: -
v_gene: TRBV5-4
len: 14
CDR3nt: TGTGCCAGTTACAGGGTTGGGGACACCGGGGAGCTGTTTTTT
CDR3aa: CASYRVGDTGELFF

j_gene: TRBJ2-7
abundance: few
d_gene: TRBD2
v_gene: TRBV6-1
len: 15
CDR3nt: TGTGCCAGCAGTGAATTAGCGGGAGGCCGCTACGAGCAGTACTTC
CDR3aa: CASSELAGGRYEQYF

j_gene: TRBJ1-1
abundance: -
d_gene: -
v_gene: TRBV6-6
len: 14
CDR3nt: TGTGCCAGCAGTTACCCAACCGTGGAGACTGAAGCTTTTTTT
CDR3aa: CASSYPTVETEAFF

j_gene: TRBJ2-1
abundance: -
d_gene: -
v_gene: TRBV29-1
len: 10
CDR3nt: TGCAGCGGGGGCGACAATGAGCAGTTCTTC
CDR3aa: CSGGDNEQFF

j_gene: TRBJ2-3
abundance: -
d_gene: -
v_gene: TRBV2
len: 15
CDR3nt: TGTGCCAGCAGGGGAAAATCCGGCGGGGCAGATACGCAGTATTTT
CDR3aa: CASRGKSGGADTQYF

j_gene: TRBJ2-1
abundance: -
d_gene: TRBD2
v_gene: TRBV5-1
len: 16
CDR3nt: TGCGCCAGCAGCTTGGGCCCTAGCGGGAGTAAGAATGAGCAGTTCTTC
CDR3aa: CASSLGPSGSKNEQFF

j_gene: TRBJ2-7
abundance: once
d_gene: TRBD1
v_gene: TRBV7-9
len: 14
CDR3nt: TGTGCCAGCAGCTCCCCGACAGGGACCTACGAGCAGTACTTC
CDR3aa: CASSSPTGTYEQYF

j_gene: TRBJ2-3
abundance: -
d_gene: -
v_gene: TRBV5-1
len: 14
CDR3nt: TGCGCCAGCGGAGGACAGTCTAGCACAGATACGCAGTATTTT
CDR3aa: CASGGQSSTDTQYF

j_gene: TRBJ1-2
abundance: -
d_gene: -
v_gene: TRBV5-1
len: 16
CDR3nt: TGCGCCAGCAGCTTGGCGGGGGGCGGATCCGTCTATGGCTACACCTTC
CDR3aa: CASSLAGGGSVYGYTF

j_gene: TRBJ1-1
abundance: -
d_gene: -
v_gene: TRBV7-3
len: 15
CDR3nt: TGTGCCAGCAGCTTAGGTCCGAGCGCGGGGACTGAAGCTTTCTTT
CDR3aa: CASSLGPSAGTEAFF

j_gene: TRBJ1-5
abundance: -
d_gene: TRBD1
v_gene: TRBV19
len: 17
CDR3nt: TGTGCCAGTAGTTCTAGTCCCGGGACAGGGGGCGGTCAGCCCCAGCATTTT
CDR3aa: CASSSSPGTGGGQPQHF

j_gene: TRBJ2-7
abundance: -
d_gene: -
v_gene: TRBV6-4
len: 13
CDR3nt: TGTGCCAGCAGTGCCTTGGGGCACTACGAGCAGTACTTC
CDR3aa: CASSALGHYEQYF

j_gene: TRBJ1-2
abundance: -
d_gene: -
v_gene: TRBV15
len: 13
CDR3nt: TGTGCCACCAGCAGAGATAGGAGGAGCCGCTACACCTTC
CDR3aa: CATSRDRRSRYTF

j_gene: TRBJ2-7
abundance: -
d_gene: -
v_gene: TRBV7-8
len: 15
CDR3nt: TGTGCCAGCAGCTTCTCCCAGGCGAGCTCCTACGAGCAGTACTTC
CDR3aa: CASSFSQASSYEQYF

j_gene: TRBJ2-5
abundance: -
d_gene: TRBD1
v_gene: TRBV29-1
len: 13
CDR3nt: TGCAGCGGAGGGGACAGGGGGCAAGAGACCCAGTACTTC
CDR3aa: CSGGDRGQETQYF

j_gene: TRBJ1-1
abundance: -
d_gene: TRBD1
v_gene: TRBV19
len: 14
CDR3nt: TGTGCCAGTAGTCGGACAGGAGAGAACACTGAAGCTTTCTTT
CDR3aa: CASSRTGENTEAFF

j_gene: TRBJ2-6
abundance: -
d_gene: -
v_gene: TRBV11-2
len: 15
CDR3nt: TGTGCCAGCAGCTTGAGGGAGACTGGGGCCAACGTCCTGACTTTC
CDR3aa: CASSLRETGANVLTF

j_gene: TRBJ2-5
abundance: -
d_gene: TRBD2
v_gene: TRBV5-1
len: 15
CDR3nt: TGTGCCAGCAGCTTGGAACTAGCGGGAGGAGAGACCCAGTACTTC
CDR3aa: CASSLELAGGETQYF

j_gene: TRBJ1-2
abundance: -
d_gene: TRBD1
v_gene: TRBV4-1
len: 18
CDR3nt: TGCGCCAGCAGCCAAGATCGGGGAACGGGACAGTTAAACTATGGCTACACCTTC
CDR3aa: CASSQDRGTGQLNYGYTF

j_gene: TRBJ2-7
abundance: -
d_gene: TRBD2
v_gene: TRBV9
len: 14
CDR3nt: TGTGCCAGCAGCGGGGGACTAGCAACCTACGAGCAGTACTTC
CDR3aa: CASSGGLATYEQYF

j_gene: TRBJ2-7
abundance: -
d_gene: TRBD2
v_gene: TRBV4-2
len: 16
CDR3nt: TGTGCCAGCAGCCAAGAAGCTAGCGGGGGGGCTTACGAGCAGTACTTC
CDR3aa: CASSQEASGGAYEQYF

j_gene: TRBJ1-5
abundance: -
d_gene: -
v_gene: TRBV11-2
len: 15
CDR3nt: TGTGCCAGCAGCTTAGATCCCAGGTCTAATCAGCCCCAGCATTTT
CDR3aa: CASSLDPRSNQPQHF